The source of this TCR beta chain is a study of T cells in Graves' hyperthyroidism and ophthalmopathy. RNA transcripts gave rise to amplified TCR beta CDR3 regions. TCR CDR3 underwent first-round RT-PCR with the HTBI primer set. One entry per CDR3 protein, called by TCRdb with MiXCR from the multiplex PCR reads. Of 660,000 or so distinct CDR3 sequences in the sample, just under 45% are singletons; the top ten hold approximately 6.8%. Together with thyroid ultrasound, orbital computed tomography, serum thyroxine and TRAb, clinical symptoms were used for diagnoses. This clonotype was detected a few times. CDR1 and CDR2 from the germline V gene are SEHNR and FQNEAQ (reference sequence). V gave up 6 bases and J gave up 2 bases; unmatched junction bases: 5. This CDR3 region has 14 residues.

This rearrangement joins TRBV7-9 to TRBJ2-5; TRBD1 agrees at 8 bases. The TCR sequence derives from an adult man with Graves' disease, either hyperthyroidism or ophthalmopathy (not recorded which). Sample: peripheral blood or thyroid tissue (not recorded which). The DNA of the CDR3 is TGTGCCAGCAGACGAAGGACAGGGCAAGAGACCCAGTACTTC. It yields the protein CASRRRTGQETQYF. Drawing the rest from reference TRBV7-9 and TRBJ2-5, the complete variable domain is DTGVSQNPRHKITKRGQNVTFRCDPISEHNRLYWYRQTLGQGPEFLTYFQNEAQLEKSRLLSDRFSAERPKGSFSTLEIQRTEQGDSAMYLCASRRRTGQETQYFGPGTRLLVL.